This T cell receptor beta chain was obtained from a study of CD8 T cells in ankylosing spondylitis. TCRdb redid the calling of the 5' RACE reads with MiXCR, one entry per CDR3 protein. The profile shows 150,000 to 200,000 distinct CDR3 sequences, around 18% of them singletons. The CDR3 contains 14 residues. Trimming took 5 bases from V and 2 from J; bases not matched to a gene: 6. The origin of this receptor is a male donor with ankylosing spondylitis or in good health (not recorded which). The sequenced sample consisted of blood, either unsorted or a sorted T cell fraction (not recorded which). This sequence joins TRBV12-3 or TRBV12-4 and TRBJ2-7; 7 nucleotides align to TRBD1. Here the CDR3 reads CASSTGAAPYEQYF. For the CDR3, the DNA is TGTGCCAGCAGTACAGGGGCTGCGCCCTACGAGCAGTACTTC.